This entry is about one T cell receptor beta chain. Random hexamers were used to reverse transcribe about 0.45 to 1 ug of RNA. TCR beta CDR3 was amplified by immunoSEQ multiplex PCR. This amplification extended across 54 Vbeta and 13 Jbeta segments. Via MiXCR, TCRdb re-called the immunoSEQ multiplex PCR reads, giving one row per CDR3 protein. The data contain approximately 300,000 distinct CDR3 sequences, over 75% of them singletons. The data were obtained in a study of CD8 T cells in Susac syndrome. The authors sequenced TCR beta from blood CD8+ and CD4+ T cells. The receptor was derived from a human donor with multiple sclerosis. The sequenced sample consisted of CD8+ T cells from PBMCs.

Here the CDR3 reads CATSRDRGPTAHEQYF. The CDR3 nucleotides read TGTGCCACCAGCAGAGATCGGGGCCCAACTGCCCACGAGCAGTACTTC. V and J are TRBV15 and TRBJ2-7; D tentatively fits TRBD1 or TRBD2 (5 bases each). The V and J ends lost 0 bases and 5 bases respectively, with 17 bases between them. CDR3 length: 16 residues. Germline V gene lookup returns CDR1 LNHNV and CDR2 YYDKDF (reference sequence). Full variable domain (remainder filled in from reference TRBV15 and TRBJ2-7): DAMVIQNPRYQVTQFGKPVTLSCSQTLNHNVMYWYQQKSSQAPKLLFHYYDKDFNNEADTPDNFQSRRPNTSFCFLDIRSPGLGDTAMYLCATSRDRGPTAHEQYFGPGTRLTVT.